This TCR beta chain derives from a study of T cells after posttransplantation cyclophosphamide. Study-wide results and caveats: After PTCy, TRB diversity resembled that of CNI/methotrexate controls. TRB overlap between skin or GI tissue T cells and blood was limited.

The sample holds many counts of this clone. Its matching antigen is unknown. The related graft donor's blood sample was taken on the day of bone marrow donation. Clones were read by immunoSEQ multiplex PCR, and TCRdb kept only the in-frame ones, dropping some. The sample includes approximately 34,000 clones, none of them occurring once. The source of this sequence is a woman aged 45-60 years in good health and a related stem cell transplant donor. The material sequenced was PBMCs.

The CDR3 is CASSYSYTGSYEQYF. In nucleotides, the CDR3 is TGTGCCAGCAGTTACTCTTACACGGGTTCCTACGAGCAGTACTTC. J is TRBJ2-7 and V is TRBV6-5; D unresolved. CDR3 length: 15 amino acids. Trimming took off 0 bases at V and 1 base at J, with 10 bases between the two ends. In germline, CDR1 is MNHEY, CDR2 SVGAGI.